The 22 T cell receptor beta chains listed next were all sequenced from one sample in a study of Ad26.COV2.S vaccination and SARS-CoV-2 variants. The treatment denotes: some 20 received Ad26.COV2.S at low or high dose, single or two shots; about 5 received placebo; per-sample allocation not given. Collection of the samples took place on day 63 after the first injection of vaccine or placebo. Assay used: immunoSEQ multiplex PCR; TCRdb lists only in-frame clones, some missing. The sample lists over 450,000 clones; 80% to 90% were seen once. This specimen consisted of peripheral blood, obtained in a trial of Ad26.COV2.S vaccine versus placebo. The receptors shown here come from a person aged 18-65 years who received the Ad26.COV2.S COVID-19 vaccine or a placebo.

The rearrangement links TRBV7-2 to TRBJ2-7; D possibly corresponds to TRBD2 (6 bases). The CDR3 spans 14 residues. The germline CDR1 and CDR2 sequences are SGHTA and FQGNSA. The ends were cut back, 11 bases at V and 4 bases at J, with 21 bases in the middle. The CDR3 loop is CASKTGRGIYEQYF. The DNA of the CDR3 is TGTGCCTCCAAAACTGGCCGCGGGATTTACGAGCAGTACTTC.

This chain joins TRBV7-2 and TRBJ2-7; maybe TRBD1 (5 bases). This CDR3 contains 13 residues. CDR1 is SGHTA, CDR2 FQGNSA, per germline. V gave up 5 bases and J gave up 1 base, with 9 bases separating them. This CDR3 reads CASSNDRSYEQYF. The CDR3 region has the DNA TGTGCCAGCAGCAACGACAGATCCTACGAGCAGTACTTC.

The chain carries TRBV11-2 and TRBJ2-7; D is undetermined. V lost 0 bases to trimming and J lost 7 bases, with 7 bases between them. CDR3 length: 12 amino acids. The germline V gene has CDR1 SGHAT and CDR2 FQNNGV. This CDR3 reads CASSLDPGEQYF. The CDR3 region has the DNA TGTGCCAGCAGCTTAGATCCCGGGGAGCAGTACTTC.

This sequence joins TRBV3-1 (or the pseudogene TRBV3-2) and TRBJ1-5; D is unresolved. The V and J ends lost 2 bases and 0 bases respectively, with 17 bases between them. The CDR3 extends over 18 amino acids. Germline CDR1 LGHDT, CDR2 YNNKEL (reference sequence). CDR3 nucleotides: TGTGCCAGCAGCCAAAGGCCGAACCTCGCCTATAGCAATCAGCCCCAGCATTTT. Encoded protein: CASSQRPNLAYSNQPQHF.

The chain joins TRBV28 to TRBJ1-2; no reliable D call. Germline V lookup: CDR1 MDHEN, CDR2 SYDVKM. CDR3 length: 13 residues. Trimming pared 4 bases from V and 10 bases from J, leaving 16 bases between. The CDR3 DNA is TGTGCCAGCAGTTCCCCTCCTAGACCCGTCTACACCTTC. Protein sequence: CASSSPPRPVYTF.

CDR3 coding DNA: TGTGCCACGGGGAGCGATTGGGGGCTCCAAGAGACCCAGTACTTC. Its translation is CATGSDWGLQETQYF. The chain couples TRBV15 to TRBJ2-5, with a tentative D call TRBD1 (6 bases). The V and J ends lost 9 bases and 1 base respectively, with 18 bases between them. Looked up from germline, CDR1 is LNHNV and CDR2 is YYDKDF (reference sequence). The CDR3 consists of 15 residues.

This clone turned up a few times. V usage is TRBV27 and J usage is TRBJ2-7; D could derive from TRBD1 or TRBD2 (5 bases each). Trimming cost V 3 bases and J 4 bases, with 13 bases left between them. The CDR3 loop spans 14 amino acids. Germline loops: CDR1 MNHEY, CDR2 SMNVEV (reference sequence). This CDR3 is CASSLFGGVYEQYF. The CDR3, as DNA: TGTGCCAGCAGTTTGTTTGGGGGAGTATACGAGCAGTACTTC.

The chain has TRBV7-2 and TRBJ1-5; unclear D gene. V was trimmed by 1 base and J by 9 bases, leaving 10 bases between them. The CDR3 runs to 13 residues. The germline gives CDR1 SGHTA, CDR2 FQGNSA. CDR3 nucleotide sequence: TGTGCCAGCAGCTTAGACGGCGTCAGGCCCCAGCATTTT. Amino acids: CASSLDGVRPQHF.

The chain employs TRBV14 and TRBJ2-7; D not certain. The CDR3 is 12 residues long. Germline loops: CDR1 SGHDN, CDR2 FVKESK. Trimming shortened V by 3 bases and J by 11 bases, and 14 bases separated the two germline ends. The CDR3 DNA sequence: TGTGCCAGCAGCCAGCAAGGCGGCACTAAGTACTTC. Translation gives CASSQQGGTKYF.

The rearrangement links TRBV6-5 to TRBJ2-7, with no clear D. Germline V gene data show CDR1 as MNHEY and CDR2 as SVGAGI. The CDR3 loop spans 13 amino acids. The germline V and J ends were trimmed by 4 bases and 7 bases, with 14 bases remaining between them. The CDR3 DNA follows: TGTGCCAGCAGTTTGTCCCAGACCTTGGAGCAGTACTTC. It codes for CASSLSQTLEQYF.

The rearrangement uses TRBV18 and TRBJ1-2, with 7 bases lining up with TRBD1. Trimming cost V 0 bases and J 6 bases; bases outside gene matches: 10. This CDR3 is built from 16 residues. Germline loops: CDR1 KGHSH, CDR2 LQKENI. CDR3 loop: CASSPPRGTGDHGYTF. CDR3 nucleotides: TGTGCCAGCTCACCACCTAGGGGCACAGGGGATCATGGCTACACCTTC.

This clone was seen only a few times. J is TRBJ1-5 and V is TRBV28; D unclear. The CDR3 covers 15 residues. Trimming removed 8 bases from V and 8 bases from J, with 22 bases in between. CDR1 is MDHEN and CDR2 is SYDVKM in the germline V gene. In nucleotides, the CDR3 is TGTGCCAGCGGCACACTAGGGAGTTATGGTAAGCCCCAGCATTTT. This codes for CASGTLGSYGKPQHF.

V and J are TRBV11-2 and TRBJ2-7; a possible D gene is TRBD1 (5 bases). The germline CDR1 and CDR2 sequences are SGHAT and FQNNGV. This CDR3 contains 15 residues. The V end lost 0 bases, the J end lost 3 bases, and 12 bases lay between the germline ends. The CDR3 loop reads CASSLEAGINYEQYF. The CDR3 nucleotides are TGTGCCAGCAGCTTAGAGGCAGGGATTAACTACGAGCAGTACTTC.

This rearrangement joins TRBV4-1 to TRBJ2-1, with TRBD2 identical over 8 bases. The V gene's germline CDR1 is MGHRA and CDR2 YSYEKL. Trimming removed 1 base from V and 2 bases from J; junction bases left unmatched: 4. The CDR3 has 16 amino acids. CDR3 sequence: CASSQVAGGPYNEQFF. The CDR3 bases are TGCGCCAGCAGCCAAGTCGCGGGAGGTCCCTACAATGAGCAGTTCTTC.

The chain employs TRBV7-2 and TRBJ2-7, with a weak D call TRBD2 (7 bases). Germline CDR1 and CDR2: SGHTA and FQGNSA. V was pared by 1 base and J by 0 bases, with 19 bases between. The CDR3 length is 18 residues. The CDR3 nucleotides read TGTGCCAGCAGCTTAGGGGTCCGGGCGGGGGCGAGCTCCTACGAGCAGTACTTC. This encodes CASSLGVRAGASSYEQYF.

The chain has TRBV7-6 and TRBJ1-4; D perhaps matches TRBD1 (6 bases). Trimming stripped 1 base from V and 4 bases from J, with 16 bases between. The CDR3 covers 17 residues. CDR1 SGHVS and CDR2 FNYEAQ come from the germline V gene. The CDR3 protein is CASSLGPTGTLNEKLFF. CDR3 in DNA: TGTGCCAGCAGCTTAGGGCCCACAGGGACCCTTAATGAAAAACTGTTTTTT.

The chain recombines TRBV9 with TRBJ2-6, with D perhaps assigned TRBD1 or TRBD2 (5 bases each). The germline CDR1 and CDR2 sequences are SGDLS and YYNGEE. V was cut by 4 bases and J by 0 bases, with 8 bases left in between. The CDR3 has 15 amino acids. The CDR3 loop reads CASSSGTSGANVLTF. CDR3 sequence (DNA): TGTGCCAGCAGCTCCGGGACCTCTGGGGCCAACGTCCTGACTTTC.

The chain couples TRBV7-9 to TRBJ1-2; D ambiguous. CDR3 length: 11 amino acids. V was cut by 4 bases and J by 3 bases, with 3 bases left in between. The V gene's germline CDR1 is SEHNR and CDR2 FQNEAQ (reference sequence). The CDR3 DNA sequence: TGTGCCAGCAGCTGGGACTATGGCTACACCTTC. This sequence encodes CASSWDYGYTF.

The gene calls are TRBV18 and TRBJ2-5; 7 nucleotides agree with TRBD1. Trimming removed 0 bases from V and 4 bases from J; junction bases left unmatched: 5. The CDR3 contains 15 residues. Germline CDR1 is KGHSH and CDR2 is LQKENI. The CDR3 is CASSPPAQGRETQYF. CDR3 sequence (DNA): TGTGCCAGCTCACCACCGGCACAGGGGAGAGAGACCCAGTACTTC.

This clone was observed a single time. CDR3: CASSRLKRESGANVLTF. CDR3 bases: TGTGCCAGTAGTAGGCTGAAGCGGGAGAGTGGGGCCAACGTCCTGACTTTC. The rearrangement links TRBV19 to TRBJ2-6; TRBD2 matches at 8 bases. There are 17 residues in the CDR3. Germline CDR1 LNHDA, CDR2 SQIVND (reference sequence). V dropped 4 bases and J dropped 3; count of bases not matched to a gene: 8.

This clone was seen a few times. The CDR3, as DNA: TGCAGCGTTGTTGGTTGGGGGGACACTGAAGCTTTCTTT. Translation: CSVVGWGDTEAFF. J is TRBJ1-1 and V is TRBV29-1; tentative D call: TRBD1 (5 bases). The CDR3 runs to 13 residues. Trimming took 4 bases from V and 3 from J, leaving 12 bases between them. Germline V gene lookup returns CDR1 SQVTM and CDR2 ANQGSEA.

In its sample, this clone was seen once. The genes are TRBV6-5 and TRBJ2-1; a weak D match, TRBD2 (6 bases). CDR3 length equals 12 residues. Germline values: CDR1 MNHEY, CDR2 SVGAGI. V was pared by 4 bases and J by 8 bases, with 9 bases between. For the CDR3, the DNA is TGTGCCAGCAGTTCTCGGAGGGATGAGCAGTTCTTC. Translating it yields CASSSRRDEQFF.